This T cell receptor beta chain was found in a study of circulating and synovial CD4+ cells in juvenile arthritis. Germline V lookup: CDR1 LNHDA, CDR2 SQIVND (reference sequence). V lost 3 bases, J lost 4 bases, and 15 bases lay in between. The CDR3 is 15 residues long. Study results and limitations: Diversity here was lower than in bulk blood CD4 cells. CPL versus bulk CD4 samples: T cell genome counts differed by at least an order of magnitude.

Cells came from less than 11 mL of blood per patient. Here immunoSEQ multiplex PCR was the method, and the copy in TCRdb shows in-frame clones only, minus some. The sample lists around 2,700 clones; 88% were seen once. Details on this clone: The antigen is undetermined.

The receptor was isolated from a human donor with juvenile idiopathic arthritis. Sequenced material: HLA-DR+ CD4+ T cells from blood. The sample's subset: circulating pathogenic-like lymphocytes, sorted as HLA-DR+CD14-CD3+CD4+CD25low/- blood T cells. V and J are TRBV19 and TRBJ1-2; maybe TRBD1 (6 bases). Here the CDR3 DNA reads TGTGCCAGTAGTATCGGAGGAGAAGGGGGCTATGGCTACACCTTC. It is translated as CASSIGGEGGYGYTF.